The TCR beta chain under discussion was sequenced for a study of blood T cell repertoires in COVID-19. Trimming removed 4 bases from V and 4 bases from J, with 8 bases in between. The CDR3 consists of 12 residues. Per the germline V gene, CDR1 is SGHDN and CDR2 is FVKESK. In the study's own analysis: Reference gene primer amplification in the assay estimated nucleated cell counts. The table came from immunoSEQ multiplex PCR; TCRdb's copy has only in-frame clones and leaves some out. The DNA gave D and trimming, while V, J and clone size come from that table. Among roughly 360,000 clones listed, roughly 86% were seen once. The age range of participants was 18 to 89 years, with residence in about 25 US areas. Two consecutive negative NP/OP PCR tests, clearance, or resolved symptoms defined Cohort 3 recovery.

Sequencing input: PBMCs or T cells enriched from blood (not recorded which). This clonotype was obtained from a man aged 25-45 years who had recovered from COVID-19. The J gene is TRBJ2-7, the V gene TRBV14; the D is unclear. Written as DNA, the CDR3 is TGTGCCAGCAGCCTAATTCCGTACGAGCAGTACTTC. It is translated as CASSLIPYEQYF. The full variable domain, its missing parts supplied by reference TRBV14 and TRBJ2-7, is EAGVTQFPSHSVIEKGQTVTLRCDPISGHDNLYWYRRVMGKEIKFLLHFVKESKQDESGMPNNRFLAERTGGTYSTLKVQPAELEDSGVYFCASSLIPYEQYFGPGTRLTVT.